These T cell receptor beta chains were read from a single sample in a study of blood T cell repertoires in COVID-19. Repertoires were generated with immunoSEQ multiplex PCR, while TCRdb's copy carries only in-frame clones and drops some. The sample lists 300,000 to 400,000 clones; 70% to 90% were seen once. Source material: PBMCs or T cells enriched from blood (not recorded which). The receptors come from a woman younger than 35 who had recovered from COVID-19. The CDR3 runs from the conserved cysteine through the conserved F or W. Each record gives: D gene, V gene, J gene, clone size, CDR3 protein, CDR3 DNA. D genes are given only for firm matches. Size tells how often a clone was seen (once, few, many) or the class of an expanded clone, and some rows leave it out.

>-|TRBV11-2|TRBJ1-6|-
CASSPGVGAQDHF
TGTGCCAGCAGCCCAGGGGTGGGGGCCCAAGACCACTTT
>-|TRBV12-3/TRBV12-4|TRBJ2-7|once
CASSREREYF
TGTGCCAGCAGTCGGGAAAGGGAGTACTTC
>-|TRBV27|TRBJ1-6|few
CASSFRRHTGNSPLHF
TGTGCCAGCAGTTTTCGACGACATACAGGGAACTCACCCCTCCACTTT
>TRBD2|TRBV9|TRBJ2-2|-
CASSPAGGATTGELFF
TGTGCCAGCAGCCCCGCCGGGGGGGCGACCACCGGGGAGCTGTTTTTT
>TRBD1|TRBV4-1|TRBJ1-4|-
CASSQVPGQGGLSNEKLFF
TGCGCCAGCAGCCAAGTCCCGGGACAGGGGGGATTATCTAATGAAAAACTGTTTTTT
>-|TRBV5-1|TRBJ2-1|-
CASSRGWEQFF
TGCGCCAGCAGCAGGGGTTGGGAGCAGTTCTTC
>-|TRBV6-5|TRBJ1-3|-
CASSSAAISSGNTIYF
TGTGCCAGCAGTTCGGCGGCGATCAGCTCTGGAAACACCATATATTTT
>TRBD1|TRBV25-1|TRBJ2-7|-
CASSRGQGPFYEQYF
TGTGCCAGCAGCCGTGGACAGGGTCCCTTTTACGAGCAGTACTTC
>TRBD1|TRBV6-6|TRBJ1-5|few
CASSRTGTGGRGGNQPQHF
TGTGCCAGCAGTCGTACCGGGACAGGGGGAAGGGGTGGCAATCAGCCCCAGCATTTT
>TRBD1|TRBV9|TRBJ1-2|-
CASSYIRTGYYGYTF
TGTGCCAGCAGCTATATTCGGACAGGCTACTATGGCTACACCTTC
>-|TRBV6-1|TRBJ1-5|-
CASSEAYSNQPQHF
TGTGCCAGCAGTGAAGCTTATAGCAATCAGCCCCAGCATTTT
>-|TRBV7-3|TRBJ1-1|-
CASSQIRDTEAFF
TGTGCCAGCAGCCAGATCAGGGACACTGAAGCTTTCTTT
>TRBD2|TRBV20-1|TRBJ2-3|-
CSASVGLARTDTQYF
TGCAGTGCTAGTGTAGGACTAGCCCGCACAGATACGCAGTATTTT
>-|TRBV28|TRBJ1-1|-
CASKGPGSNTEAFF
TGTGCCAGCAAGGGGCCCGGGTCGAACACTGAAGCTTTCTTT
>-|TRBV30|TRBJ1-2|-
CAWSYRQANYGYTF
TGTGCCTGGAGTTACAGGCAGGCCAACTATGGCTACACCTTC
>-|TRBV5-1|TRBJ2-7|once
CASRPQLNREVYEQYF
TGCGCCAGCAGACCACAATTGAACAGGGAAGTCTACGAGCAGTACTTC
>-|TRBV19|TRBJ1-5|-
CASSRLQPQHF
TGTGCCAGTAGCCGACTTCAGCCCCAGCATTTT
>-|TRBV6-1|TRBJ1-5|once
CASSEARGGGQPQHF
TGTGCCAGCAGTGAAGCCAGGGGAGGGGGTCAGCCCCAGCATTTT
>TRBD1|TRBV6-5|TRBJ1-2|-
CASSPDRLGGYTF
TGTGCCAGCAGCCCGGACAGGCTTGGTGGCTACACCTTC
>TRBD2|TRBV28|TRBJ2-5|-
CASSFVGLLQETQYF
TGTGCCAGCAGTTTCGTGGGACTACTCCAAGAGACCCAGTACTTC
>TRBD2|TRBV19|TRBJ2-3|-
CASSNRAGGPDTQYF
TGTGCCAGTAGCAACCGGGCGGGGGGGCCTGATACGCAGTATTTT
>TRBD1|TRBV6-2/TRBV6-3|TRBJ1-1|once
CASSYGQGAPTEAFF
TGTGCCAGCAGTTACGGACAGGGGGCTCCCACTGAAGCTTTCTTT
>-|TRBV7-2|TRBJ1-3|few
CASSSHWAGNTIYF
TGTGCCAGCAGCTCCCACTGGGCAGGAAACACCATATATTTT
>-|TRBV4-3|TRBJ2-3|-
CASSQLLVGVGTDTQYF
TGCGCCAGCAGCCAGCTCCTTGTCGGTGTGGGCACAGATACGCAGTATTTT
>TRBD2|TRBV5-1|TRBJ2-1|-
CASSGWGLAGQPNEQFF
TGCGCCAGCAGCGGATGGGGACTAGCGGGGCAGCCGAATGAGCAGTTCTTC
>-|TRBV11-3|TRBJ1-1|-
CASSLGGEAFF
TGTGCCAGCAGCTTGGGGGGTGAAGCTTTCTTT
>-|TRBV30|TRBJ1-1|-
CAWSVSILAGAFF
TGTGCCTGGAGTGTCTCTATCCTTGCGGGGGCTTTCTTT
>-|TRBV9|TRBJ1-5|-
CASSVGPGGVNQPQHF
TGTGCCAGCAGCGTGGGGCCCGGGGGGGTCAATCAGCCCCAGCATTTT
>-|TRBV4-1|TRBJ1-3|-
CASSQDPRQGIGNTIYF
TGCGCCAGCAGCCAAGACCCAAGGCAGGGCATCGGGAACACCATATATTTT
>TRBD1|TRBV3-1/TRBV3-2|TRBJ2-7|many
CASSRQGVQEQYF
TGTGCCAGCAGCCGACAGGGCGTTCAGGAGCAGTACTTC
>TRBD1|TRBV6-1|TRBJ2-2|few
CASSETGVGELFF
TGTGCCAGCAGTGAGACAGGGGTCGGGGAGCTGTTTTTT
>-|TRBV5-1|TRBJ1-1|few
CASSGGTEAFF
TGCGCCAGCAGCGGAGGGACTGAAGCTTTCTTT
>-|TRBV5-1|TRBJ2-3|-
CASSVGHGMDTQYF
TGCGCCAGCAGCGTGGGACACGGGATGGATACGCAGTATTTT
>-|TRBV19|TRBJ2-1|-
CASRTEPRGGEQFF
TGTGCCAGTAGGACAGAACCCAGGGGTGGTGAGCAGTTCTTC
>-|TRBV5-1|TRBJ1-1|few
CASSDRNIAFF
TGCGCCAGCAGCGACAGGAATATAGCTTTCTTT